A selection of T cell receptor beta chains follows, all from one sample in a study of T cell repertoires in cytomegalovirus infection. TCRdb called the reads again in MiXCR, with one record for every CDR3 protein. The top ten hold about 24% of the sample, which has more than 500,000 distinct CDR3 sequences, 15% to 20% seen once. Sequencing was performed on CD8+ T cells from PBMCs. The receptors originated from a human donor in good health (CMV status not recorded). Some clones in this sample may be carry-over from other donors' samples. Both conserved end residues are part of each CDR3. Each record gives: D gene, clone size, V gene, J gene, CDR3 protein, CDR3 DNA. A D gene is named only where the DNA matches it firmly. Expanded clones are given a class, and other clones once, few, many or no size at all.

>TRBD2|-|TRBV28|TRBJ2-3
CASSLGAGGTTDTQYF
TGTGCCAGCAGTTTAGGAGCGGGAGGGACCACAGATACGCAGTATTTT
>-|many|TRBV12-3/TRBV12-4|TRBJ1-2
CASSPQENDGYTF
TGTGCCAGCAGTCCACAGGAAAATGATGGCTACACCTTC
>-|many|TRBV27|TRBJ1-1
CASSSMTGVMNTEAFF
TGTGCCAGCAGTTCGATGACAGGAGTTATGAACACTGAAGCTTTCTTT
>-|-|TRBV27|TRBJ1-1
CASTLHPSKGLNTEAFF
TGTGCCAGCACCCTACACCCAAGCAAGGGGCTGAACACTGAAGCTTTCTTT
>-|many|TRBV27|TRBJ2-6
CASSLGWGSGANVLTF
TGTGCCAGCAGTTTAGGTTGGGGATCTGGGGCCAACGTCCTGACTTTC
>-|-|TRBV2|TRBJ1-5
CASRIQGLYQPQHF
TGTGCCAGCCGTATACAGGGACTTTATCAGCCCCAGCATTTT
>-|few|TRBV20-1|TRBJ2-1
CSAIWKSYNEQFF
TGCAGTGCTATTTGGAAGTCCTACAATGAGCAGTTCTTC
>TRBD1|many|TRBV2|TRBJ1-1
CASPRDRGGTEAFF
TGTGCCAGTCCTCGGGACAGGGGGGGAACTGAAGCTTTCTTT
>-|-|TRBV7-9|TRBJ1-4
CASSLEATFRRVNEKLFF
TGTGCCAGCAGCTTAGAGGCGACTTTCCGCCGGGTTAATGAAAAACTGTTTTTT
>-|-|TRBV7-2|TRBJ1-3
CASSLNFGYSGNTIYF
TGTGCCAGCAGCCTAAATTTTGGTTACTCTGGAAACACCATATATTTT
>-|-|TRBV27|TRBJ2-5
CASSPDSNWETQYF
TGTGCCAGCAGTCCCGACTCGAATTGGGAGACCCAGTACTTC